The present TCR beta chain was sequenced within a study of blood T cells in healthy people across ages. The germline V gene encodes CDR1 SGDLS and CDR2 YYNGEE. The CDR3 runs 16 residues. V was trimmed by 0 bases and J by 4 bases, leaving 16 bases between them. Sample-barcoded 5' priming and a J-beta primer mix drove a second PCR of about 6 to 12 cycles. CDR3-containing paired-end reads numbering at least 2.5 million came from each sample. Using its own MiXCR run on the 5' RACE reads, TCRdb lists one record per CDR3 protein. This table has over a million distinct CDR3 sequences, under 30% appearing once. This clonotype was counted a few times. Separately, the same data were catalogued under a study of T cells of mothers and their children. This second report adds: Healthy Caucasian mothers, three in number, and their six children were the donors. At a rate of 1.5 ug per 15 ul, cDNA synthesis received all of the extracted RNA. Every mother produced more than 10 million TCR beta CDR3 reads, whereas every child provided several million.

The chain employs TRBV9 and TRBJ1-2; D unresolved. The clonotype originates from a girl aged 2 to 9 in good health. Sequenced input: blood. The DNA of the CDR3 is TGTGCCAGCAGCGTAGACCCGGGTGGAGGAGTCTATGGCTACACCTTC. It codes for CASSVDPGGGVYGYTF.